A selection of T cell receptor beta chains follows, all from one sample in a study of T cell repertoires in cytomegalovirus infection. TCRdb redid the calling of the reads with MiXCR, one entry per CDR3 protein. The sample includes about 260,000 distinct CDR3 sequences, over 8% of them seen just once. Sequencing was done on a sample of PBMCs. The receptors here all came from a human donor in good health (CMV status not recorded). Some clones in this sample may be carry-over from other donors' samples. CDR3s include the opening cysteine and the closing phenylalanine or tryptophan. A D gene is named only where the DNA matches it firmly. Clone size, where shown, is once, few, many, or a class for clones that have expanded.

V	length	D	J	size	CDR3	DNA
TRBV28	14	-	TRBJ1-2	many	CASSPLSGYYGYTF	TGTGCCAGCAGTCCTCTCTCTGGGTACTATGGCTACACCTTC
TRBV20-1	14	-	TRBJ1-4	once	CSARDPWQGEKLFF	TGCAGTGCTAGAGATCCGTGGCAGGGGGAAAAACTGTTTTTT
TRBV2	15	TRBD2	TRBJ2-3	few	CASSEQRGVRDTQYF	TGTGCCAGCAGTGAACAGCGGGGGGTCCGGGATACGCAGTATTTT
TRBV7-2	14	-	TRBJ2-5	many	CASSYQPGQETQYF	TGTGCCAGCAGCTACCAACCAGGGCAAGAGACCCAGTACTTC
TRBV7-2	18	TRBD1	TRBJ1-5	many	CASSPTGGPGGRNQPQHF	TGTGCCAGCAGCCCAACCGGGGGGCCAGGGGGCAGGAATCAGCCCCAGCATTTT
TRBV7-8	14	-	TRBJ1-1	many	CASSSEEVNTEAFF	TGTGCCAGCAGCAGCGAGGAGGTGAACACTGAAGCTTTCTTT
TRBV19	14	TRBD1	TRBJ1-5	many	CASRDRGDNQPQHF	TGTGCCAGTAGAGACAGGGGGGACAATCAGCCCCAGCATTTT
TRBV5-1	14	-	TRBJ1-2	-	CASSYWTENYGYTF	TGCGCCAGCAGTTACTGGACGGAAAACTATGGCTACACCTTC
TRBV12-3/TRBV12-4	14	-	TRBJ2-5	many	CASSYRANQETQYF	TGTGCCAGCAGTTACCGAGCCAATCAAGAGACCCAGTACTTC
TRBV7-2	15	TRBD2	TRBJ2-5	many	CASTLRGRARETQYF	TGTGCCAGCACCCTCCGGGGGAGGGCTAGGGAGACCCAGTACTTC
TRBV12-3/TRBV12-4	15	-	TRBJ1-4	many	CASEPGPRAGEKLFF	TGTGCCAGCGAACCTGGTCCCCGGGCCGGTGAAAAACTGTTTTTT
TRBV7-2	13	-	TRBJ2-3	many	CASSLGATDTQYF	TGTGCCAGCAGCTTAGGGGCCACAGATACGCAGTATTTT
TRBV7-2	15	-	TRBJ2-7	many	CASSESGGTFYEQYF	TGTGCCAGCAGCGAAAGTGGGGGTACCTTCTACGAGCAGTACTTC
TRBV25-1	18	-	TRBJ1-2	few	CASSPTGRKRLSDYGYTF	TGTGCCAGCAGTCCGACAGGTCGGAAGAGATTATCGGACTATGGCTACACCTTC
TRBV5-1	16	-	TRBJ2-3	-	CASSLNSQGTTDTQYF	TGCGCCAGCAGCTTGAACTCCCAGGGAACGACAGATACGCAGTATTTT
TRBV7-2	15	-	TRBJ2-1	many	CASSEQGNPSHEQFF	TGTGCCAGCAGCGAACAAGGGAACCCTTCGCATGAGCAGTTCTTC
TRBV7-8	14	-	TRBJ2-1	many	CASSLGTSVNEQFF	TGTGCCAGCAGCTTGGGGACTTCGGTGAATGAGCAGTTCTTC
TRBV9	16	-	TRBJ1-6	few	CASSVSGTGGGSPLHF	TGTGCCAGCAGCGTTTCGGGCACAGGTGGTGGCTCACCCCTCCACTTT
TRBV6-2/TRBV6-3	14	-	TRBJ1-1	few	CASTINMLNTEAFF	TGTGCCAGCACCATAAACATGCTGAACACTGAAGCTTTCTTT
TRBV18	17	TRBD1	TRBJ1-3	few	CASSPSGQGAFGNTIYF	TGTGCCAGCTCACCCTCGGGACAGGGGGCATTTGGAAACACCATATATTTT
TRBV5-1	14	-	TRBJ2-3	few	CASSRPSQTDTQYF	TGCGCCAGCAGCCGGCCCAGTCAGACAGATACGCAGTATTTT
TRBV4-1	17	TRBD1	TRBJ2-3	-	CASSQDWDRGNTDTQYF	TGCGCCAGCAGCCAAGATTGGGACAGGGGTAACACAGATACGCAGTATTTT
TRBV7-8	14	-	TRBJ2-1	many	CASTLLGSYNEQFF	TGTGCCAGCACCCTCCTAGGCTCCTACAATGAGCAGTTCTTC
TRBV7-2	15	-	TRBJ1-5	many	CASSPDSGGNQPQHF	TGTGCCAGCAGCCCCGACAGTGGCGGCAATCAGCCCCAGCATTTT
TRBV11-2	18	-	TRBJ1-6	many	CASSGGTKGSSYNSPLHF	TGTGCCAGCAGCGGAGGAACGAAGGGGAGCTCCTATAATTCACCCCTCCACTTT
TRBV4-1	19	-	TRBJ1-2	many	CASSQDLSQSRQSNYGYTF	TGCGCCAGCAGCCAAGATCTCAGCCAGAGTAGACAGAGTAACTATGGCTACACCTTC
TRBV12-3/TRBV12-4	17	-	TRBJ1-1	many	CASSPQGGIAMNTEAFF	TGTGCCAGCAGTCCTCAGGGCGGGATAGCGATGAACACTGAAGCTTTCTTT
TRBV28	11	-	TRBJ1-2	-	CASTQNYGYTF	TGTGCCAGCACCCAGAACTATGGCTACACCTTC
TRBV30	13	-	TRBJ1-1	few	CAWSVRLDTEAFF	TGTGCCTGGAGTGTACGGCTGGACACTGAAGCTTTCTTT
TRBV28	15	-	TRBJ2-7	many	CASSLNGPSSYEQYF	TGTGCCAGCAGCCTCAACGGTCCGAGCTCCTACGAGCAGTACTTC